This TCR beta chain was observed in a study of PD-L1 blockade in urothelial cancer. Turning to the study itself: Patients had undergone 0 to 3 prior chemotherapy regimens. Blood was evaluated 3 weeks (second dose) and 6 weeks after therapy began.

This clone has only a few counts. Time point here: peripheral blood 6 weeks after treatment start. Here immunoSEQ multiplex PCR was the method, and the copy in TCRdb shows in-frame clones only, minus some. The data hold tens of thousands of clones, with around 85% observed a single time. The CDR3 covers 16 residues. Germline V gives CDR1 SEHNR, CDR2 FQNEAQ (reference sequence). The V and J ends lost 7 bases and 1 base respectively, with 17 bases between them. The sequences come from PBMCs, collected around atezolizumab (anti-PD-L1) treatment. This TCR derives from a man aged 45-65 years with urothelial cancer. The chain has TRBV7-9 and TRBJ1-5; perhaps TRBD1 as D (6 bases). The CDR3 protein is CASTDGQTLSNQPQHF. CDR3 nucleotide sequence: TGTGCCAGCACCGACGGACAGACCTTGAGCAATCAGCCCCAGCATTTT.